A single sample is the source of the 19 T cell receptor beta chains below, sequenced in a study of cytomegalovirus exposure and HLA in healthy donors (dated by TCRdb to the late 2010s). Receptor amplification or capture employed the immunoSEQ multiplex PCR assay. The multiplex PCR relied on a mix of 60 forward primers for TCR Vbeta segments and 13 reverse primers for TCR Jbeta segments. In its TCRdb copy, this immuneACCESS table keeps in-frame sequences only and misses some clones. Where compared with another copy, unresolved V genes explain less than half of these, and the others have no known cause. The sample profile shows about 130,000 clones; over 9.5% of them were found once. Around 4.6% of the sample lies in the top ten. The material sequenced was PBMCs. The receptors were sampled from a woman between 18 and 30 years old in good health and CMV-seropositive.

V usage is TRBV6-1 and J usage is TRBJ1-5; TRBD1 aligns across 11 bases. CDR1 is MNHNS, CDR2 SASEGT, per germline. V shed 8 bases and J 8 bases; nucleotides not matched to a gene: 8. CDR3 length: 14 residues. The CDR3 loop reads CASRDRGDMEPQHF. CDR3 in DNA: TGTGCCAGCCGGGACAGGGGGGATATGGAGCCCCAGCATTTT.

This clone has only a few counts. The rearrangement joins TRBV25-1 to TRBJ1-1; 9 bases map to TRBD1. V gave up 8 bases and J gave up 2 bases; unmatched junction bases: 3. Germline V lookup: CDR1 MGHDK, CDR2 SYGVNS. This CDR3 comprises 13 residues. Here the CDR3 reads CASRQGENTEAFF. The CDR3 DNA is TGTGCCAGCCGACAGGGGGAAAACACTGAAGCTTTCTTT.

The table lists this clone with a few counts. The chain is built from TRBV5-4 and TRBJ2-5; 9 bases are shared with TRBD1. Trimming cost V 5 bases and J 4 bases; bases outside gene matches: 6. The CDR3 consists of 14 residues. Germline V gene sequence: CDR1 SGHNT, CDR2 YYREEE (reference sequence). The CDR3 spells CASSFTGGRETQYF. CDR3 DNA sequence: TGTGCCAGCAGTTTCACAGGGGGCCGAGAGACCCAGTACTTC. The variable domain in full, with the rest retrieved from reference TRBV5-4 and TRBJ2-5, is ETGVTQSPTHLIKTRGQQVTLRCSSQSGHNTVSWYQQALGQGPQFIFQYYREEENGRGNFPPRFSGLQFPNYSSELNVNALELDDSALYLCASSFTGGRETQYFGPGTRLLVL.

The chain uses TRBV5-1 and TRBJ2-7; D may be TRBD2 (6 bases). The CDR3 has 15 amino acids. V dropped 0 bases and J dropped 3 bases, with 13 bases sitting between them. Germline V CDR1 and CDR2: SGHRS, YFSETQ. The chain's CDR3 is CASSLAGDGDYEQYF. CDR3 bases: TGCGCCAGCAGCTTGGCGGGGGACGGTGACTACGAGCAGTACTTC.

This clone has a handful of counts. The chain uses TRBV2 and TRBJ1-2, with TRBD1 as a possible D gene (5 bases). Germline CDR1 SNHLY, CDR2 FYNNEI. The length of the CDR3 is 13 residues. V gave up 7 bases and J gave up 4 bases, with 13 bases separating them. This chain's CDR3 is CASTLGGGYGYTF. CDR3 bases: TGTGCCAGCACCCTCGGGGGGGGCTATGGCTACACCTTC.

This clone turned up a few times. The CDR3 DNA reads TGTGCCAGCAGTCCCGGGACTAGTAGGGAGACCCAGTACTTC. Translation: CASSPGTSRETQYF. This rearrangement joins TRBV28 to TRBJ2-5, with TRBD2 identical over 8 bases. Germline CDR1 MDHEN, CDR2 SYDVKM. The length of the CDR3 is 14 residues. V lost 5 bases and J lost 5; bases outside the gene matches: 7.

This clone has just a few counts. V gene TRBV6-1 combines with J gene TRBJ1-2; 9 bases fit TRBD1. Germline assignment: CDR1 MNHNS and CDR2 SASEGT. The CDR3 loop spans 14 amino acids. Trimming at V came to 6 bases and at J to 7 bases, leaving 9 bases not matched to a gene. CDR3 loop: CASRPPGQGRGYTF. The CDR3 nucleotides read TGTGCCAGCAGACCCCCGGGACAGGGCCGTGGCTACACCTTC.

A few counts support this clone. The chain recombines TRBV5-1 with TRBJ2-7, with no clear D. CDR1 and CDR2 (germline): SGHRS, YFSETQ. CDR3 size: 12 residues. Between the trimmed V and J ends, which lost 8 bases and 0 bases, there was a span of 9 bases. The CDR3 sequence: CASRADSYEQYF. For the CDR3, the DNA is TGCGCCAGTCGTGCAGACTCCTACGAGCAGTACTTC.

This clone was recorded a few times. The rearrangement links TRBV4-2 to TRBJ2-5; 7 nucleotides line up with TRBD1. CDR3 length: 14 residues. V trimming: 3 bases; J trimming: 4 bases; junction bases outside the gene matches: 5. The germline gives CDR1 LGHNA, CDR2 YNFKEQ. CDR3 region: CASSHDRVAETQYF. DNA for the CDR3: TGTGCCAGCAGCCACGACAGGGTGGCAGAGACCCAGTACTTC.

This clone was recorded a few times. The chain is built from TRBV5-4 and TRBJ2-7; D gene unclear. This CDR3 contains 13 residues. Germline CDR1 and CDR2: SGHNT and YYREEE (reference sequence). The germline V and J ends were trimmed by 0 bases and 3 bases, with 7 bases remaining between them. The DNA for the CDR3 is TGTGCCAGCAGCTTGGGTCACGGCTACGAGCAGTACTTC. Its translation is CASSLGHGYEQYF.

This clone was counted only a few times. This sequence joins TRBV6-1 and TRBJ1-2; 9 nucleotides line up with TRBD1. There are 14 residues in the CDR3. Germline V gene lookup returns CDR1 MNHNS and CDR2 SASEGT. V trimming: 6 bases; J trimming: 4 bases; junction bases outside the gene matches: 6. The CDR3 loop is CASRGQGGVYGYTF. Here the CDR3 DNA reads TGTGCCAGCAGGGGACAGGGAGGAGTCTATGGCTACACCTTC.

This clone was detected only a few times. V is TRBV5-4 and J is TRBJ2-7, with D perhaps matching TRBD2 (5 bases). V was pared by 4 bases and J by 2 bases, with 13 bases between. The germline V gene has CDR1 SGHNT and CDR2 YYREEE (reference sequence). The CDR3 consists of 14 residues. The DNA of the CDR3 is TGTGCCAGCAGCCCCGGACTCCACGCCTACGAGCAGTACTTC. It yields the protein CASSPGLHAYEQYF.

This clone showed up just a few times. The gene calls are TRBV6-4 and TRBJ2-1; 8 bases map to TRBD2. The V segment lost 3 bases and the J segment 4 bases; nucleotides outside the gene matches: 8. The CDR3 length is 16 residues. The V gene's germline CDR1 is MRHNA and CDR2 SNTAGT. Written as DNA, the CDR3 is TGTGCCAGCAGTGAAATGGGTAGCGGGGATTACAATGAGCAGTTCTTC. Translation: CASSEMGSGDYNEQFF.

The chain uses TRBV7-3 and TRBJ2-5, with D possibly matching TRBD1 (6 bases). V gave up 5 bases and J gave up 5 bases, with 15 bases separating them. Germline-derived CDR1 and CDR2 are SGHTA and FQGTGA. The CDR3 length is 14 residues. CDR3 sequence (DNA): TGTGCCAGCAGCCCGCTGGGGGCAGGGGAGACCCAGTACTTC. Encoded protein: CASSPLGAGETQYF.

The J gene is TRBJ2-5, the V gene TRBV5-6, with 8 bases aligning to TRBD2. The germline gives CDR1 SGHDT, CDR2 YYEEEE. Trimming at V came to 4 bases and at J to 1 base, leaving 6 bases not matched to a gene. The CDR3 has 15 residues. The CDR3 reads CASSLRLASQETQYF. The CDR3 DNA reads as TGTGCCAGCAGCCTAAGACTAGCGAGCCAAGAGACCCAGTACTTC.

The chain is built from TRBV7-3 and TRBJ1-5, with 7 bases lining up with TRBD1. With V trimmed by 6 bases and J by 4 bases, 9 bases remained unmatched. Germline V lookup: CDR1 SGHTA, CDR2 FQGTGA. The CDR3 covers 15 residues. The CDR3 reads CASRSIGTENQPQHF. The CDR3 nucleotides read TGTGCCAGCAGGTCGATCGGGACAGAAAATCAGCCCCAGCATTTT.

The DNA of the CDR3 is TGTGCCAGCAGCTTGGACCCCCATAATCAGGATTCACCCCTCCACTTT. Its translation: CASSLDPHNQDSPLHF. The chain uses TRBV5-6 and TRBJ1-6; D not resolved. V lost 0 bases to trimming and J lost 8 bases, with 15 bases between them. CDR1 and CDR2 (germline): SGHDT, YYEEEE. CDR3 length equals 16 residues.

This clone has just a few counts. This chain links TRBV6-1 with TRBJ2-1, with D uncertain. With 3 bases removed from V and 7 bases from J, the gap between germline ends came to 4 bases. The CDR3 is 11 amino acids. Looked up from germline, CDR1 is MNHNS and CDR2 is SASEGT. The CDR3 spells CASSDSNEQFF. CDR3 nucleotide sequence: TGTGCCAGCAGTGACTCGAATGAGCAGTTCTTC.

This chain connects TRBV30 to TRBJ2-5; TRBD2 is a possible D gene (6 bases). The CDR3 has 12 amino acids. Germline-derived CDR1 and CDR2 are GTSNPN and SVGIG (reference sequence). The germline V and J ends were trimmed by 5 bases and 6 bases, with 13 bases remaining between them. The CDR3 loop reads CAWAGPQKTQYF. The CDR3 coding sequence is TGTGCCTGGGCGGGACCCCAGAAGACCCAGTACTTC.